The 28 T cell receptor beta chains below were found in one sample sequenced in a study of early T cells in non-severe SARS-CoV-2 infection. MiXCR was run by TCRdb on the 5' RACE reads, yielding one entry per CDR3 protein. The sample has fewer than 100,000 distinct CDR3 sequences; approximately 15% are singletons. The specimen sequenced was whole blood. The source is an adult who was a healthcare worker with PCR-confirmed SARS-CoV-2 infection or an uninfected control (not recorded which).

The rearrangement joins TRBV7-9 to TRBJ1-6, with 8 bases matching TRBD1. This CDR3 has 16 amino acids. Germline V gene lookup returns CDR1 SEHNR and CDR2 FQNEAQ (reference sequence). V trimming: 5 bases; J trimming: 7 bases; junction bases outside the gene matches: 10. CDR3 nucleotide sequence: TGTGCCAGCAGCCCTCAAGCCACAGGGGGAAATTCACCCCTCCACTTT. It specifies CASSPQATGGNSPLHF.

This clonotype was detected a few times. The chain employs TRBV19 and TRBJ1-5; a weak D match, TRBD1 (5 bases). The CDR3 sequence is 14 residues long. Trimming stripped 4 bases from V and 3 bases from J, with 10 bases between. Germline CDR1 LNHDA, CDR2 SQIVND (reference sequence). CDR3 sequence: CASSTQTVNQPQHF. In DNA, the CDR3 is TGTGCCAGTAGTACGCAGACAGTCAATCAGCCCCAGCATTTT.

This rearrangement joins TRBV5-1 to TRBJ2-3; 7 bases fit TRBD1. This CDR3 contains 14 residues. Unmatched junction bases numbered 4, after V lost 4 bases and J lost 2 bases. Germline CDR1 and CDR2: SGHRS and YFSETQ. The CDR3 sequence: CASSLGQPTDTQYF. CDR3 DNA sequence: TGCGCCAGCAGCCTGGGACAGCCCACAGATACGCAGTATTTT.

This rearrangement joins TRBV7-2 to TRBJ2-1; D call uncertain. Deletions cut 5 bases from V and 1 base from J, with 12 bases between. Per the germline V gene, CDR1 is SGHTA and CDR2 is FQGNSA. CDR3 size: 15 residues. The CDR3 protein is CASSAREVSYNEQFF. The CDR3 DNA is TGTGCCAGCAGCGCCCGAGAGGTATCCTACAATGAGCAGTTCTTC.

In its sample, this clonotype was seen a few times. The V gene is TRBV6-2 or TRBV6-3, the J gene TRBJ2-1, with TRBD2 matching over 11 bases. J gave up 4 bases and V 6 bases, and 5 bases lay outside the gene matches. CDR1 and CDR2 (germline): MNHEY, SVGEGT. This CDR3 comprises 15 residues. CDR3 nucleotide sequence: TGTGCCAGCAGCCGACTAGCGGGAACGTACAATGAGCAGTTCTTC. Translation gives CASSRLAGTYNEQFF.

This clonotype showed up just a few times. V and J are TRBV12-3 or TRBV12-4 and TRBJ2-7; TRBD2 matches at 9 bases. This CDR3 region has 16 residues. V lost 2 bases to trimming and J lost 3 bases; unmatched junction nucleotides: 8. The DNA of the CDR3 is TGTGCCAGCAGTTTACCGGGACTAGCCGGCTTCTACGAGCAGTACTTC. Encoded protein: CASSLPGLAGFYEQYF.

In this sample, this clonotype turned up a few times. The chain combines TRBV29-1 with TRBJ2-1, with D perhaps TRBD1 (6 bases). Looked up from germline, CDR1 is SQVTM and CDR2 is ANQGSEA. CDR3 size: 12 residues. V was cut by 3 bases and J by 8 bases, with 11 bases left in between. CDR3 nucleotides: TGCAGCGTTGACTGGGGGCTGGATGAGCAGTTCTTC. Translation gives CSVDWGLDEQFF.

The chain is built from TRBV19 and TRBJ2-1; perhaps TRBD2 as D (5 bases). Germline V gene sequence: CDR1 LNHDA, CDR2 SQIVND (reference sequence). This CDR3 is built from 13 residues. The V end was cut by 6 bases, the J end by 8 bases, with 14 bases between. The CDR3 DNA is TGTGCCAGTAGCCCACCCGACTATGATGAGCAGTTCTTC. Protein: CASSPPDYDEQFF.

This clonotype came up a few times. V gene TRBV3-1 combines with J gene TRBJ2-7; D is unresolved. The CDR3 is made up of 11 amino acids. Germline V lookup: CDR1 LGHDT, CDR2 YNNKEL (reference sequence). Trimming removed 5 bases at V and 6 bases at J, with 8 bases between. The CDR3 loop reads CASSVVGEQYF. The CDR3 DNA reads as TGTGCCAGCAGCGTTGTTGGCGAGCAGTACTTC.

V gene TRBV7-9 combines with J gene TRBJ2-1; D might be TRBD1 (5 bases). The CDR3 loop spans 18 amino acids. Germline V gene data show CDR1 as SEHNR and CDR2 as FQNEAQ (reference sequence). Between the trimmed V and J ends, which lost 2 bases and 7 bases, there was a span of 24 bases. CDR3 protein: CASSLMVRQGINGNEQFF. CDR3 DNA: TGTGCCAGCAGCTTAATGGTTCGGCAGGGCATCAATGGGAATGAGCAGTTCTTC. Combining the CDR3 with reference TRBV7-9 and TRBJ2-1 gives the whole variable domain DTGVSQNPRHKITKRGQNVTFRCDPISEHNRLYWYRQTLGQGPEFLTYFQNEAQLEKSRLLSDRFSAERPKGSFSTLEIQRTEQGDSAMYLCASSLMVRQGINGNEQFFGPGTRLTVL.

V is TRBV5-5 and J is TRBJ2-5; D gene unclear. The CDR3 spans 16 residues. Germline V lookup: CDR1 SGHKS, CDR2 YYEKEE (reference sequence). V was cut by 0 bases and J by 5 bases, with 17 bases left in between. CDR3 nucleotide sequence: TGTGCCAGCAGCTTGGCCCCAGGCCGGGCCCTGGAGACCCAGTACTTC. Its protein product is CASSLAPGRALETQYF. The full variable domain, in which reference TRBV5-5 and TRBJ2-5 provide the parts outside the CDR3, is DAGVTQSPTHLIKTRGQQVTLRCSPISGHKSVSWYQQVLGQGPQFIFQYYEKEERGRGNFPDRFSARQFPNYSSELNVNALLLGDSALYLCASSLAPGRALETQYFGPGTRLLVL.

The gene calls are TRBV12-3 or TRBV12-4 and TRBJ2-7; D gene uncertain. Trimming removed 7 bases at V and 2 bases at J, with 18 bases between. This CDR3 region has 15 residues. CDR3 loop: CASNPQAYGAYEQYF. As DNA, the CDR3 is TGTGCCAGCAACCCCCAGGCCTACGGAGCCTACGAGCAGTACTTC.

This clonotype has a count of ten or more. This sequence joins TRBV12-3 or TRBV12-4 and TRBJ2-7; tentative D call: TRBD1 (6 bases). The V and J ends lost 6 bases and 3 bases respectively, with 9 bases between them. The CDR3 runs to 12 residues. CDR3 bases: TGTGCCAGCAGACCGGACAGCTACGAGCAGTACTTC. It is translated as CASRPDSYEQYF.

The rearrangement uses TRBV5-1 and TRBJ1-1; tentatively, D is TRBD1 (6 bases). CDR1 and CDR2 (germline): SGHRS, YFSETQ. CDR3 length: 14 amino acids. V lost 3 bases, J lost 0 bases, and 9 bases lay in between. CDR3 nucleotides: TGCGCCAGCAGCTCGGAGGGGGTGAACACTGAAGCTTTCTTT. Translating gives CASSSEGVNTEAFF. Full variable domain (rest looked up from reference TRBV5-1 and TRBJ1-1): KAGVTQTPRYLIKTRGQQVTLSCSPISGHRSVSWYQQTPGQGLQFLFEYFSETQRNKGNFPGRFSGRQFSNSRSEMNVSTLELGDSALYLCASSSEGVNTEAFFGQGTRLTVV.

This clonotype was observed a few times. The chain has TRBV3-1 and TRBJ2-3; no clear D. In germline, CDR1 is LGHDT, CDR2 YNNKEL (reference sequence). The CDR3 has 14 amino acids. Trimming removed 3 bases at V and 2 bases at J, with 9 bases between. CDR3 in amino acids: CASSHGPTTDTQYF. CDR3 nucleotide sequence: TGTGCCAGCAGCCATGGGCCTACCACAGATACGCAGTATTTT.

This sequence joins TRBV20-1 and TRBJ2-1; D remains ambiguous. The CDR3 length is 14 residues. Germline loops: CDR1 DFQATT, CDR2 SNEGSKA (reference sequence). The ends were cut back, 1 base at V and 5 bases at J, with 12 bases in the middle. CDR3 amino acids: CSARVPPRDNEQFF. The DNA for the CDR3 is TGCAGTGCTAGAGTTCCCCCTCGGGACAATGAGCAGTTCTTC.

This clonotype was seen a handful of times. The rearrangement uses TRBV19 and TRBJ2-1, with TRBD2 matching 14 bases. From germline, CDR1 is LNHDA and CDR2 SQIVND (reference sequence). J gave up 10 bases and V 10 bases, and 6 bases lay outside the gene matches. The CDR3 is 13 amino acids. CDR3 bases: TGTGCCACCGGACTAGCGGGGGGTGAGGAGCAGTTCTTC. It translates to CATGLAGGEEQFF.

This chain joins TRBV20-1 and TRBJ1-1, with TRBD1 as a possible D gene (6 bases). This CDR3 has 14 amino acids. V was clipped by 3 bases and J by 4 bases, with 15 bases between them. The germline V gene encodes CDR1 DFQATT and CDR2 SNEGSKA (reference sequence). The CDR3 region has the DNA TGCAGTGCTAGGCTGGGGACACTAGGCACTGAAGCTTTCTTT. It is translated as CSARLGTLGTEAFF.

The CDR3 protein is CASSFAGQGGSEQFF. CDR3 nucleotides: TGTGCCAGCAGCTTCGCAGGACAGGGAGGCAGTGAGCAGTTCTTC. This chain joins TRBV11-2 and TRBJ2-1, with TRBD1 identical over 8 bases. Germline CDR1 is SGHAT and CDR2 is FQNNGV. This CDR3 is built from 15 residues. Trimming at V came to 3 bases and at J to 9 bases, leaving 10 bases not matched to a gene.

The chain combines TRBV7-3 with TRBJ2-5, with D possibly TRBD1 on 8 matching bases. This CDR3 region has 15 residues. Trimming shortened V by 5 bases and J by 5 bases, and 18 bases separated the two germline ends. Germline V gene lookup returns CDR1 SGHTA and CDR2 FQGTGA. The DNA for the CDR3 is TGTGCCAGCAGCCCCAACAGGGGGGGGACGGAGACCCAGTACTTC. It codes for CASSPNRGGTETQYF.

The rearrangement uses TRBV10-1 and TRBJ1-1, with a weak D call TRBD1 (5 bases). The CDR3 has 15 residues. V was pared by 6 bases and J by 5 bases, with 19 bases between. CDR1 WNHNN and CDR2 SYGVQD come from the germline V gene (reference sequence). CDR3 region: CASSRGLLGGTEAFF. Here the CDR3 DNA reads TGCGCCAGCAGCCGGGGACTCCTAGGCGGGACTGAAGCTTTCTTT.

Points on this clonotype: One junction end disagrees with the germline gene, perhaps due to a read error. The genes are TRBV6-1 and TRBJ2-7, with 10 nucleotides matching TRBD1. The CDR3 extends over 12 amino acids. CDR1 and CDR2 from the germline V gene are MNHNS and SASEGT. DNA for the CDR3: TGTGCCAGCAGTAATAGACAGGGGGCGCCGGTCTTC. It specifies CASSNRQGAPVF.

There are a few counts of this clonotype. DNA of the CDR3: TGTGCCAGCAGCCCGGGACCCCACAATCAGCCCCAGCATTTT. Its protein is CASSPGPHNQPQHF. This chain links TRBV11-2 with TRBJ1-5; a possible D gene is TRBD1 (5 bases). With 5 bases removed from V and 3 bases from J, the gap between germline ends came to 11 bases. The CDR3 covers 14 residues. The germline V gene encodes CDR1 SGHAT and CDR2 FQNNGV.

Here the CDR3 DNA reads TGTGCCAGCAGTGACAAAACCTCCTACAATGAGCAGTTCTTC. Residues: CASSDKTSYNEQFF. V gene TRBV2 combines with J gene TRBJ2-1; D ambiguous. V lost 3 bases to trimming and J lost 0 bases, with 6 bases between them. Germline V gene sequence: CDR1 SNHLY, CDR2 FYNNEI. The CDR3 runs to 14 residues.

This clonotype was found a few times. The chain carries TRBV19 and TRBJ2-7; D is ambiguous. Trimming took off 8 bases at V and 3 bases at J, with 11 bases between the two ends. CDR1 and CDR2 (germline): LNHDA, SQIVND (reference sequence). The CDR3 runs to 12 residues. CDR3 DNA sequence: TGTGCCAGTGTAGGTTTCAACTACGAGCAGTACTTC. This gives the protein CASVGFNYEQYF.

The V and J genes are TRBV5-1 and TRBJ2-3; no clear D. Trimming removed 0 bases from V and 6 bases from J, with 11 bases in between. The CDR3 contains 14 residues. Per the germline V gene, CDR1 is SGHRS and CDR2 is YFSETQ. The CDR3 DNA follows: TGCGCCAGCAGCTTGGACCCCGGAAGGGATACGCAGTATTTT. Translated: CASSLDPGRDTQYF.

The chain couples TRBV5-1 to TRBJ2-1; TRBD2 might be the D (5 bases). The CDR3 is 14 residues long. In germline, CDR1 is SGHRS, CDR2 YFSETQ. With 4 bases removed from V and 2 bases from J, the gap between germline ends came to 10 bases. CDR3 sequence: CASSRDRAYNEQFF. Here the CDR3 DNA reads TGCGCCAGCAGCCGGGATCGAGCCTACAATGAGCAGTTCTTC.

Only a few counts were recorded for this clonotype. The chain recombines TRBV18 with TRBJ2-1; D may be TRBD1 or TRBD2 (6 bases each). The germline V and J ends were trimmed by 6 bases and 9 bases, with 21 bases remaining between them. There are 15 residues in the CDR3. Germline V gene lookup returns CDR1 KGHSH and CDR2 LQKENI. The DNA of the CDR3 is TGTGCCAGCTCCATGGATCGGAGGGGGGAAGGTGAGCAGTTCTTC. This sequence encodes CASSMDRRGEGEQFF.